Shown below are 23 T cell receptor beta chains from a single sample sequenced in a study of blood T cell repertoires in COVID-19 (dated by TCRdb to 2020 to 2021). Libraries were made using the immunoSEQ multiplex PCR assay. TCRdb holds this immuneACCESS table with in-frame rearrangements only. Some clones are missing; in checked studies, unresolved V genes explain under half, and the rest has no known cause. The sample table lists hundreds of thousands of clones, around four fifths of them with a count of one. The ten largest make up roughly 21% of the sample. The specimen was peripheral blood. Every receptor here comes from a man under 40 with active or convalescent COVID-19.

This clone appeared a single time. The chain links TRBV10-3 to TRBJ2-7; 7 nucleotides align to TRBD1. CDR1 and CDR2 (germline): ENHRY, SYGVKD. Trimming removed 7 bases from V and 0 bases from J; junction bases left unmatched: 9. The CDR3 is made up of 15 amino acids. The CDR3: CAIINRGPGSYEQYF. The CDR3 coding sequence is TGTGCCATCATTAACAGGGGCCCCGGCTCCTACGAGCAGTACTTC.

CDR3 sequence: CASSQFPGEAYEQYF. CDR3 in DNA: TGTGCCAGCAGCCAATTCCCCGGGGAGGCCTACGAGCAGTACTTC. The chain carries TRBV4-2 and TRBJ2-7, with a possible D match to TRBD2 (6 bases). Looked up from germline, CDR1 is LGHNA and CDR2 is YNFKEQ. There are 15 residues in the CDR3. V was pared by 2 bases and J by 2 bases, with 13 bases between.

The chain employs TRBV3-1 (or the pseudogene TRBV3-2) and TRBJ2-1; 9 bases match TRBD1. The CDR3 totals 16 residues. V lost 1 base, J lost 4 bases, and 5 bases stayed unmatched. CDR1 is LGHDT, CDR2 YNNKEL, per germline (reference sequence). The CDR3 protein is CASSQGTGQGYNEQFF. CDR3 sequence (DNA): TGTGCCAGCAGCCAAGGGACGGGACAGGGTTACAATGAGCAGTTCTTC.

This clone occurred once. The rearrangement joins TRBV28 to TRBJ2-3, with a possible D match to TRBD2 (6 bases). The CDR3 has 15 amino acids. Germline CDR1 is MDHEN and CDR2 is SYDVKM. V gave up 6 bases and J gave up 6 bases, with 19 bases separating them. CDR3 amino acids: CASSPNSGTGDTQYF. The CDR3 coding sequence is TGTGCCAGCAGCCCGAATAGCGGAACGGGGGATACGCAGTATTTT.

This chain links TRBV7-2 with TRBJ2-3, with a possible D match to TRBD1 (5 bases). Germline CDR1 and CDR2: SGHTA and FQGNSA. Between the trimmed V and J ends, which lost 5 bases and 4 bases, there was a span of 16 bases. The CDR3 sequence is 15 residues long. In DNA, the CDR3 is TGTGCCAGCAGCACCAGTTGGGGCGTCGCAGATACGCAGTATTTT. Its protein product is CASSTSWGVADTQYF.

This clone was picked up many times. The chain carries TRBV4-3 and TRBJ2-3; TRBD1 matches 9 bases. The germline CDR1 and CDR2 sequences are LGHNA and YSLEER. After removal of 0 bases from V and 2 bases from J, the junction contained 12 bases not matched to a gene. This CDR3 spans 19 amino acids. The CDR3 here is CASSQDHYAQGAFTDTQYF. The CDR3 DNA reads as TGCGCCAGCAGCCAAGATCATTATGCACAGGGGGCGTTCACAGATACGCAGTATTTT.

This chain uses TRBV28 with TRBJ2-7, with D perhaps matching TRBD2 (6 bases). V dropped 5 bases and J dropped 6 bases, with 20 bases sitting between them. This CDR3 spans 15 amino acids. The germline V gene encodes CDR1 MDHEN and CDR2 SYDVKM. CDR3 DNA: TGTGCCAGCAGTCCCGGGAGCTTAGGGGACCGCGAGCAGTACTTC. It specifies CASSPGSLGDREQYF.

This chain links TRBV7-8 with TRBJ2-5, with 9 bases lining up with TRBD2. The CDR3 is made up of 13 amino acids. J lost 7 bases, V lost 6 bases, and 6 bases had no gene match. Germline CDR1 and CDR2: SGHVS and FQNEAQ. The CDR3 reads CASSSGGGATQYF. In DNA, the CDR3 is TGTGCCAGCAGTAGCGGGGGCGGTGCGACCCAGTACTTC.

The V and J genes are TRBV5-6 and TRBJ2-7, with D possibly being TRBD2 (6 bases). This CDR3 has 15 residues. Germline V CDR1 and CDR2: SGHDT, YYEEEE. V was trimmed by 2 bases and J by 2 bases, leaving 14 bases between them. The CDR3 here is CASSFRAGPAYEQYF. In DNA form, the CDR3 reads TGTGCCAGCAGCTTCCGGGCGGGGCCGGCCTACGAGCAGTACTTC.

This clone is a singleton in its sample. J is TRBJ2-1 and V is TRBV13; 7 bases map to TRBD2. This CDR3 has 15 residues. Germline assignment: CDR1 PRHDT and CDR2 FYEKMQ (reference sequence). With V trimmed by 2 bases and J by 9 bases, 10 bases remained unmatched. This chain's CDR3 is CASSLYGGSISEQFF. In DNA, the CDR3 is TGTGCCAGCAGCTTATACGGGGGGTCCATCAGTGAGCAGTTCTTC.

This chain uses TRBV19 with TRBJ1-5; TRBD1 matches at 7 bases. Germline CDR1 is LNHDA and CDR2 is SQIVND (reference sequence). V shed 6 bases and J 3 bases; nucleotides not matched to a gene: 8. This CDR3 has 15 amino acids. The CDR3 sequence: CASRTGTEVNQPQHF. The CDR3 DNA reads TGTGCCAGTAGAACCGGGACAGAAGTCAATCAGCCCCAGCATTTT.

The genes are TRBV4-1 and TRBJ2-1; D is unclear. Germline CDR1 MGHRA, CDR2 YSYEKL. V lost 0 bases and J lost 2, with 14 bases in between. The CDR3 is 17 residues long. The CDR3 region has the DNA TGCGCCAGCAGCCAAGATGATCGCGCGGAGACCTACAATGAGCAGTTCTTC. Its translation is CASSQDDRAETYNEQFF.

This chain uses TRBV27 with TRBJ2-3, with TRBD2 matching 8 bases. The germline CDR1 and CDR2 sequences are MNHEY and SMNVEV (reference sequence). With V trimmed by 5 bases and J by 4 bases, 8 bases remained unmatched. CDR3 length: 15 residues. DNA of the CDR3: TGTGCCAGCAGTGCGTTAGCGGGAAGCCCAGATACGCAGTATTTT. It is translated as CASSALAGSPDTQYF.

The chain carries TRBV11-2 and TRBJ1-1; D may be TRBD1 (5 bases). CDR3 length: 17 residues. Per the germline V gene, CDR1 is SGHAT and CDR2 is FQNNGV. V gave up 0 bases and J gave up 3 bases, with 17 bases separating them. The CDR3 is CASSLDRGGGLYTEAFF. In DNA form, the CDR3 reads TGTGCCAGCAGCTTAGATCGGGGGGGAGGGTTGTACACTGAAGCTTTCTTT.

This chain joins TRBV19 and TRBJ1-3; D not resolved. The ends were cut back, 0 bases at V and 4 bases at J, with 7 bases in the middle. From germline, CDR1 is LNHDA and CDR2 SQIVND (reference sequence). This CDR3 spans 14 amino acids. The CDR3 sequence is CASSIEAGGNTIYF. The CDR3 DNA follows: TGTGCCAGTAGTATAGAGGCAGGAGGAAACACCATATATTTT.

V gene TRBV18 combines with J gene TRBJ2-5; 9 nucleotides agree with TRBD2. Germline loops: CDR1 KGHSH, CDR2 LQKENI. The CDR3 length is 15 residues. Trimming cost V 2 bases and J 4 bases; bases outside gene matches: 5. The CDR3 DNA reads as TGTGCCAGCTCACCAGCAGCGGGAGGAGGAGAGACCCAGTACTTC. This encodes CASSPAAGGGETQYF.

The V call is TRBV11-3, the J call TRBJ1-1; D might be TRBD1 (6 bases). This CDR3 is built from 13 residues. V was pared by 6 bases and J by 7 bases, with 15 bases between. Germline V gene sequence: CDR1 SGHNT, CDR2 YENEEA. In DNA form, the CDR3 reads TGTGCCAGCAGTCAGACGCCCAGGGGTGAAGCTTTCTTT. Its protein product is CASSQTPRGEAFF.

This clone has a single count. The rearrangement uses TRBV20-1 and TRBJ2-5; D is unclear. The V and J ends lost 6 bases and 4 bases respectively, with 9 bases between them. CDR1 and CDR2 (germline): DFQATT, SNEGSKA (reference sequence). This CDR3 region has 11 residues. CDR3 nucleotides: TGCAGTGCCCTACCCCGAGAGACCCAGTACTTC. Translation gives CSALPRETQYF.

The chain couples TRBV5-4 to TRBJ2-7; 7 bases agree with TRBD1. Germline CDR1 is SGHNT and CDR2 is YYREEE (reference sequence). Trimming cost V 0 bases and J 0 bases; bases outside gene matches: 9. CDR3 length: 17 amino acids. CDR3 loop: CASSLEGARPPSYEQYF. CDR3 bases: TGTGCCAGCAGCTTGGAGGGGGCCAGGCCCCCCTCCTACGAGCAGTACTTC.

J is TRBJ2-3 and V is TRBV7-2; 14 bases map to TRBD2. Trimming took 5 bases from V and 3 from J; bases not matched to a gene: 4. CDR3 length equals 16 residues. CDR1 is SGHTA and CDR2 is FQGNSA in the germline V gene. CDR3 sequence reads: CASSRGLAGVTDTQYF. The CDR3 DNA reads as TGTGCCAGCAGCCGGGGACTAGCGGGGGTAACAGATACGCAGTATTTT. Filled out from reference TRBV7-2 and TRBJ2-3, the complete variable domain reads GAGVSQSPSNKVTEKGKDVELRCDPISGHTALYWYRQSLGQGLEFLIYFQGNSAPDKSGLPSDRFSAERTGGSVSTLTIQRTQQEDSAVYLCASSRGLAGVTDTQYFGPGTRLTVL.

This clone appeared a few times. The chain joins TRBV7-9 to TRBJ2-7, with a possible D match to TRBD2 (6 bases). CDR3 size: 16 residues. CDR1 is SEHNR and CDR2 is FQNEAQ in the germline V gene (reference sequence). The ends were cut back, 1 base at V and 1 base at J, with 14 bases in the middle. As DNA, the CDR3 is TGTGCCAGCAGCTTAGATAGGGCGGGGAAATCCTACGAGCAGTACTTC. Residues: CASSLDRAGKSYEQYF.

The sample holds one count of this clone. J is TRBJ1-2 and V is TRBV11-2; D is ambiguous. Germline loops: CDR1 SGHAT, CDR2 FQNNGV. This CDR3 has 15 residues. V dropped 0 bases and J dropped 4 bases, with 12 bases sitting between them. The CDR3 nucleotides read TGTGCCAGCAGCTTAGATCCCTCGGTTCTCTATGGCTACACCTTC. Protein: CASSLDPSVLYGYTF.

The V gene is TRBV6-6, the J gene TRBJ2-7, with TRBD1 matching 7 bases. CDR3 length equals 12 residues. CDR1 and CDR2 from the germline V gene are MNHNY and SVGAGI (reference sequence). The DNA of the CDR3 is TGTGCTTCAGACAGGGAAAGCTACGAGCAGTACTTC. This translates into CASDRESYEQYF.